These 10 T cell receptor beta chains came from one sample sequenced in a study of T cells in Graves' hyperthyroidism and ophthalmopathy. The CDR3 regions of TCR beta were amplified from RNA transcripts. TCR CDR3 regions were first amplified by RT-PCR with HTBI primers. TCRdb re-derived calls from the multiplex PCR reads in MiXCR, one entry per CDR3 protein. The sample holds 500,000 to 750,000 distinct CDR3 sequences, approximately 15% seen once. Sequencing was performed on blood. The source of these receptors is a woman aged 18-29 years with Graves' ophthalmopathy.

About this clonotype itself: This may come from a read error, since a much larger clone is one base off. The chain employs TRBV3-1 and TRBJ1-2, with D perhaps TRBD1 (5 bases). CDR3 length: 13 amino acids. Germline V gene data show CDR1 as LGHDT and CDR2 as YNNKEL (reference sequence). The CDR3 nucleotides read TGTGCCGGCAGCCCGACAGTTAACTATGGCTACACCTTC. Amino acids: CAGSPTVNYGYTF.

The chain links TRBV12-3 or TRBV12-4 to TRBJ1-5, with 7 bases matching TRBD1. With 6 bases clipped from V and 0 bases from J, the junction kept 8 bases outside the gene matches. This CDR3 contains 16 residues. The CDR3: CASSLTGTVSNQPQHF. CDR3 bases: TGTGCCAGCAGCTTGACAGGGACAGTTAGCAATCAGCCCCAGCATTTT.

This clonotype was seen many times. The chain employs TRBV7-3 and TRBJ2-5; the D gene is possibly TRBD1 (7 bases). Deletions cut 4 bases from V and 4 bases from J, with 22 bases between. CDR3 size: 17 residues. CDR1 is SGHTA and CDR2 is FQGTGA in the germline V gene. CDR3 coding DNA: TGTGCCAGCAGCTCCCTCGAGCAGGGGGGCATGGGAGAGACCCAGTACTTC. Residues: CASSSLEQGGMGETQYF.

In this sample, this clonotype turned up a few times. The J gene is TRBJ1-1, the V gene TRBV20-1; the D is unclear. The CDR3 is 13 amino acids. Germline loops: CDR1 DFQATT, CDR2 SNEGSKA (reference sequence). Trimming shortened V by 0 bases and J by 4 bases, and 9 bases separated the two germline ends. CDR3 sequence reads: CSARDPGSTEAFF. CDR3 nucleotide sequence: TGCAGTGCTAGAGATCCGGGGTCCACTGAAGCTTTCTTT.

The table lists this clonotype with many counts. This chain uses TRBV27 with TRBJ2-3; D perhaps matches TRBD2 (5 bases). CDR1 and CDR2 from the germline V gene are MNHEY and SMNVEV (reference sequence). Trimming pared 6 bases from V and 1 base from J, leaving 14 bases between. This CDR3 has 15 amino acids. CDR3: CASSLLVRGTDTQYF. The CDR3 region has the DNA TGTGCCAGCAGCCTACTAGTCCGGGGCACAGATACGCAGTATTTT.

This clonotype was counted at least ten times. The rearrangement links TRBV7-2 to TRBJ2-7; D may be TRBD1 (6 bases). V dropped 1 base and J dropped 4 bases, with 14 bases sitting between them. The CDR3 totals 15 residues. The germline CDR1 and CDR2 sequences are SGHTA and FQGNSA. The CDR3 region is CASSLDGGKFYEQYF. The CDR3 nucleotides read TGTGCCAGCAGCTTAGATGGGGGCAAGTTTTACGAGCAGTACTTC.

Only a few counts were recorded for this clonotype. The chain is built from TRBV19 and TRBJ2-7; 11 bases line up with TRBD2. The germline V gene encodes CDR1 LNHDA and CDR2 SQIVND (reference sequence). V was clipped by 9 bases and J by 2 bases; unmatched bases: 6. This CDR3 contains 14 residues. CDR3 protein: CARPELAGAYEQYF. Written as DNA, the CDR3 is TGTGCCAGACCGGAACTAGCGGGAGCCTACGAGCAGTACTTC. The complete variable domain, with remaining parts taken from reference TRBV19 and TRBJ2-7, reads DGGITQSPKYLFRKEGQNVTLSCEQNLNHDAMYWYRQDPGQGLRLIYYSQIVNDFQKGDIAEGYSVSREKKESFPLTVTSAQKNPTAFYLCARPELAGAYEQYFGPGTRLTVT.

This rearrangement joins TRBV5-4 to TRBJ1-4, with D perhaps TRBD1 (6 bases). Germline loops: CDR1 SGHNT, CDR2 YYREEE (reference sequence). This CDR3 region has 15 residues. Trimming cost V 0 bases and J 7 bases, with 13 bases left between them. The CDR3 coding sequence is TGTGCCAGCAGCTTGGATCGGGGGCAGGGTGAAAAACTGTTTTTT. Encoded protein: CASSLDRGQGEKLFF.

The chain couples TRBV20-1 to TRBJ2-2, with 10 bases fitting TRBD2. The CDR3 is 16 residues long. Germline CDR1 DFQATT, CDR2 SNEGSKA (reference sequence). Germline trimming cut 2 bases from V and 5 bases from J; bases unmatched to any gene: 8. The CDR3 DNA reads as TGCAGTGCTAGATTGGCCCAGCGGGAGGGAACCGGGGAGCTGTTTTTT. The encoded protein is CSARLAQREGTGELFF.

The sample holds many counts of this clonotype. The chain recombines TRBV30 with TRBJ2-7, with a weak D call TRBD1 (5 bases). Trimming took off 6 bases at V and 2 bases at J, with 11 bases between the two ends. The germline V gene encodes CDR1 GTSNPN and CDR2 SVGIG (reference sequence). The CDR3 loop spans 12 amino acids. Here the CDR3 DNA reads TGTGCCTGTAATGACAGAGCCTACGAGCAGTACTTC. It codes for CACNDRAYEQYF.